A single sample gave rise to the 26 T cell receptor beta chains below, sequenced in a study of blood T cells in healthy people across ages. A second PCR of roughly 7 to 11 cycles used a sample-barcoded 5' primer and a J-beta primer mix. Each CDR3 protein gets one entry after TCRdb re-called the 5' RACE reads with MiXCR. This table has fewer than 750,000 distinct CDR3 sequences, 40% to 65% appearing once. The sequenced sample was blood. The receptor set was obtained from a woman of 80 years or more in good health.

About this clonotype: A much larger clone differs by one base, so this may be a read error. The V gene is TRBV5-1, the J gene TRBJ2-2, with 7 nucleotides matching TRBD1. Germline CDR1 is SGHRS and CDR2 is YFSETQ. This CDR3 has 16 amino acids. DNA for the CDR3: TGCACCAGCAGCTCGTCGGGACAGCTGAACACCGGGGAGCTGTTTTTT. Its protein is CTSSSSGQLNTGELFF.

This clonotype was recorded once. The rearrangement uses TRBV29-1 and TRBJ2-3; D is uncertain. This CDR3 is built from 12 residues. Germline V gives CDR1 SQVTM, CDR2 ANQGSEA. The V end lost 7 bases, the J end lost 0 bases, and 8 bases lay between the germline ends. CDR3 in amino acids: CSADESTDTQYF. In DNA, the CDR3 is TGCAGCGCAGATGAAAGCACAGATACGCAGTATTTT.

This clonotype was found many times. V and J are TRBV28 and TRBJ2-1; possibly TRBD1 or TRBD2 for D (5 bases each). This CDR3 is built from 12 residues. Germline values: CDR1 MDHEN, CDR2 SYDVKM. V was pared by 7 bases and J by 14 bases, with 18 bases between. CDR3 sequence: CASTTPGTKEFF. The CDR3 DNA follows: TGTGCCAGCACCACCCCCGGGACCAAGGAGTTCTTC. Using reference TRBV28 and TRBJ2-1 for the parts outside the CDR3, the full variable domain is DVKVTQSSRYLVKRTGEKVFLECVQDMDHENMFWYRQDPGLGLRLIYFSYDVKMKEKGDIPEGYSVSREKKERFSLILESASTNQTSMYLCASTTPGTKEFFGPGTRLTVL.

This chain links TRBV6-1 with TRBJ2-2; D is tentatively TRBD1 or TRBD2 (5 bases each). There are 15 residues in the CDR3. CDR1 and CDR2 (germline): MNHNS, SASEGT. V gave up 6 bases and J gave up 7 bases, with 18 bases separating them. The CDR3 nucleotides read TGTGCCAGCAGGAGGGGAGAGGTCGGGGTCGGGGAGCTGTTTTTT. It translates to CASRRGEVGVGELFF.

The J gene is TRBJ2-7, the V gene TRBV6-5; D is undetermined. The CDR3 consists of 14 residues. Germline V gene lookup returns CDR1 MNHEY and CDR2 SVGAGI. V lost 6 bases, J lost 3 bases, and 15 bases lay in between. Here the CDR3 DNA reads TGTGCCAGCAGAAAATCTACTACGGTCTACGAGCAGTACTTC. It specifies CASRKSTTVYEQYF.

This clonotype was seen repeatedly, ten times or more. The chain links TRBV6-5 to TRBJ2-7; D may be TRBD1 (6 bases). The V gene lost 6 bases and the J gene lost 2 bases, with 14 bases spanning the gap. The CDR3 has 14 amino acids. The germline V gene encodes CDR1 MNHEY and CDR2 SVGAGI. The chain's CDR3 is CASRSNRDAYEQYF. As DNA, the CDR3 is TGTGCCAGCAGAAGCAACAGGGATGCCTACGAGCAGTACTTC.

The table lists this clonotype with many counts. This chain connects TRBV24-1 to TRBJ2-3; D unclear. This CDR3 has 10 residues. From germline, CDR1 is KGHDR and CDR2 SFDVKD. The V end was cut by 9 bases, the J end by 6 bases, with 6 bases between. The chain's CDR3 is CATPLDTQYF. The CDR3 nucleotides are TGTGCCACCCCCCTGGATACGCAGTATTTT.

This chain uses TRBV29-1 with TRBJ2-5; the D gene could be TRBD1 or TRBD2 (6 bases each). The CDR3 consists of 14 residues. Germline CDR1 SQVTM, CDR2 ANQGSEA. With 1 base removed from V and 11 bases from J, the gap between germline ends came to 20 bases. The CDR3 nucleotides read TGCAGCGTTGAAGTAGGAGGGGGTTTACGTGAGCAGTACTTC. It specifies CSVEVGGGLREQYF.

V and J are TRBV25-1 and TRBJ2-1; unclear D gene. CDR3 length: 12 amino acids. Germline V gene sequence: CDR1 MGHDK, CDR2 SYGVNS. V was trimmed by 4 bases and J by 6 bases, leaving 7 bases between them. For the CDR3, the DNA is TGTGCCAGCAGTGCTCTGCGCAATGAGCAGTTCTTC. This translates into CASSALRNEQFF. The whole variable domain, remainder taken from reference TRBV25-1 and TRBJ2-1, is EADIYQTPRYLVIGTGKKITLECSQTMGHDKMYWYQQDPGMELHLIHYSYGVNSTEKGDLSSESTVSRIRTEHFPLTLESARPSHTSQYLCASSALRNEQFFGPGTRLTVL.

This clonotype was recorded a few times. The CDR3 protein is CASSQTRDRGLHNEQYF. The CDR3 coding sequence is TGTGCCAGCAGCCAGACCCGGGACAGAGGCCTTCACAATGAGCAGTACTTC. The V gene is TRBV4-2, the J gene TRBJ2-1; 7 bases align to TRBD1. The better agreement between TRBJ2-7 and the DNA end casts doubt on the J call. Germline CDR1 is LGHNA and CDR2 is YNFKEQ. The CDR3 sequence is 17 residues long.

J is TRBJ2-1 and V is TRBV14, with D perhaps assigned TRBD1 or TRBD2 (5 bases each). The CDR3 extends over 15 amino acids. V was shortened by 4 bases and J by 13 bases, with 23 bases between the two germline ends. CDR1 SGHDN and CDR2 FVKESK come from the germline V gene. The CDR3: CASSPDLKARGDQFF. The CDR3 nucleotides are TGTGCCAGCAGCCCAGATCTGAAGGCTAGAGGGGACCAGTTCTTC.

In this sample, this clonotype turned up once. The DNA is left out, because the CDR3 cannot be placed on it with certainty; the CDR3 is given as TCRdb lists it. This chain joins TRBV12-3 or TRBV12-4 and TRBJ2-5; the D call in the table, TRBD1, was not verified against the DNA. The CDR3 comprises 17 residues, both ends counted. The CDR3 sequence is CASSFGSGARIQETQYF.

In its sample, this clonotype was seen a few times. The chain recombines TRBV5-6 with TRBJ2-2, with D perhaps given as TRBD1 or TRBD2 (5 bases each). V was shortened by 4 bases and J by 4 bases, with 14 bases between the two germline ends. CDR1 SGHDT and CDR2 YYEEEE come from the germline V gene. The CDR3 length is 15 residues. DNA of the CDR3: TGTGCCAGCAGCGGGACCCCAAAGGCCACCGGGGAGCTGTTTTTT. Its translation is CASSGTPKATGELFF.

The chain is built from TRBV20-1 and TRBJ1-2; D possibly corresponds to TRBD1 (6 bases). The CDR3 spans 12 residues. Trimming took off 2 bases at V and 6 bases at J, with 10 bases between the two ends. Germline V CDR1 and CDR2: DFQATT, SNEGSKA (reference sequence). The CDR3 bases are TGCAGTGCTAGAATGACAGGAAATGGCTACACCTTC. Amino acids: CSARMTGNGYTF.

This clonotype was seen only once. This sequence joins TRBV18 and TRBJ2-7; 12 nucleotides line up with TRBD1. V was clipped by 6 bases and J by 4 bases; unmatched bases: 13. Looked up from germline, CDR1 is KGHSH and CDR2 is LQKENI. This CDR3 spans 17 amino acids. The CDR3 DNA follows: TGTGCCAGCTCTAATTCGCTCGGGACAGGGGGCTCTTACGAGCAGTACTTC. It is translated as CASSNSLGTGGSYEQYF.

CDR3 in amino acids: CATGNGGSEQFF. CDR3 bases: TGTGCCACCGGGAACGGGGGTAGTGAGCAGTTCTTC. This rearrangement joins TRBV24-1 to TRBJ2-1, with a tentative D call TRBD2 (6 bases). Trimming removed 9 bases from V and 9 bases from J, with 14 bases in between. This CDR3 has 12 amino acids. The V gene's germline CDR1 is KGHDR and CDR2 SFDVKD.

This clonotype occurred a few times. The rearrangement uses TRBV27 and TRBJ1-2; possibly TRBD1 for D (5 bases). CDR3 length equals 13 residues. Germline V gene data show CDR1 as MNHEY and CDR2 as SMNVEV (reference sequence). The ends were cut back, 5 bases at V and 8 bases at J, with 15 bases in the middle. This chain's CDR3 is CASSVRESGGYTF. The CDR3 DNA sequence: TGTGCCAGCAGTGTCAGGGAGTCTGGGGGCTACACCTTC.

In this sample, this clonotype turned up many times. The CDR3 DNA follows: TGTGCCAGCTCCCGCGGACTAGCGGGAGAAACGGGATACGAGCAGTACTTC. Its protein product is CASSRGLAGETGYEQYF. The chain is built from TRBV18 and TRBJ2-7, with TRBD2 matching 13 bases. Germline CDR1 and CDR2: KGHSH and LQKENI. V dropped 6 bases and J dropped 4; count of bases not matched to a gene: 12. The CDR3 extends over 17 amino acids.

The chain recombines TRBV5-1 with TRBJ2-5, with 8 bases matching TRBD2. The DNA end is more similar to TRBJ2-7, so the J call may be wrong. This CDR3 has 14 amino acids. CDR1 and CDR2 (germline): SGHRS, YFSETQ. DNA for the CDR3: TGCGCCAGCAGCTTAGACACTAGCGGATACGAGCAGTACTTC. It is translated as CASSLDTSGYEQYF.

The gene calls are TRBV20-1 and TRBJ1-4; unclear D gene. The CDR3 consists of 12 residues. Germline V gives CDR1 DFQATT, CDR2 SNEGSKA (reference sequence). Trimming removed 5 bases at V and 8 bases at J, with 12 bases between. CDR3 DNA: TGCAGTGCTTTGGGCGGTGGCGAAAAACTGTTTTTT. This sequence encodes CSALGGGEKLFF.

This clonotype was counted many times. This chain links TRBV3-1 with TRBJ2-5; the D is unclear. CDR3 size: 12 residues. From germline, CDR1 is LGHDT and CDR2 YNNKEL (reference sequence). V lost 1 base and J lost 4, with 4 bases in between. As DNA, the CDR3 is TGTGCCAGCAGCCAAGGAATAGAGACCCAGTACTTC. It specifies CASSQGIETQYF.

As to this clonotype: A much more abundant neighbour one base away suggests this may be a read error. This chain uses TRBV20-1 with TRBJ2-7, with TRBD1 identical over 7 bases. The germline V gene has CDR1 DFQATT and CDR2 SNEGSKA (reference sequence). V dropped 4 bases and J dropped 7; count of bases not matched to a gene: 16. The CDR3 totals 15 residues. CDR3 sequence (DNA): TGCAGTGCTAAATTACCGGGACAGACCTACAATGAGCAGTACTTC. It translates to CSAKLPGQTYNEQYF.

The rearrangement links TRBV6-1 to TRBJ2-4; 9 positions agree with TRBD1. The CDR3 has 14 amino acids. Per germline, CDR1 MNHNS and CDR2 SASEGT. V lost 7 bases, J lost 7 bases, and 8 bases stayed unmatched. This chain's CDR3 is CASILRTGVNIQYF. CDR3 in DNA: TGTGCCAGCATTCTCCGGACAGGGGTGAACATTCAGTACTTC.

Concerning this clonotype: Given a much more abundant clone one base away, this may be a read error. The chain carries TRBV2 and TRBJ2-3; D is unclear. The CDR3 runs 14 residues. The germline gives CDR1 SNHLY, CDR2 FYNNEI. Between the trimmed V and J ends, which lost 6 bases and 5 bases, there was a span of 15 bases. CDR3 nucleotide sequence: TGTGCCAGCAGCCCGGGTTCAACGGTAGATACGCAGTATTTT. Its protein product is CASSPGSTVDTQYF.

This clonotype was observed many times. The CDR3 DNA reads TGTGCCAGCCTCGGGGGACTGACTTACAATGAGCAGTTCTTC. This encodes CASLGGLTYNEQFF. The rearrangement uses TRBV7-9 and TRBJ2-1; D might be TRBD2 (6 bases). The CDR3 contains 14 residues. Germline CDR1 and CDR2: SEHNR and FQNEAQ (reference sequence). V was clipped by 8 bases and J by 4 bases, with 15 bases between them.

The chain joins TRBV7-9 to TRBJ2-7; 8 nucleotides agree with TRBD1. The CDR3 consists of 15 residues. CDR1 and CDR2 from the germline V gene are SEHNR and FQNEAQ (reference sequence). With 3 bases clipped from V and 5 bases from J, the junction kept 9 bases outside the gene matches. The CDR3 bases are TGTGCCAGCAGCTTGGGGGACAGGAGAGATGACGAGCAGTACTTC. Translating it yields CASSLGDRRDDEQYF.